The sample holds a few counts of the clone carrying this T cell receptor beta chain. This entry comes from a study of OX40 agonist ivuxolimab in advanced cancers. Study context: Patients were dosed with the agonistic anti-OX40 (CD134) antibody ivuxolimab. Having had anti-PD-1, anti-PD-L1 or anti-CTLA-4 therapy before was allowed, and around 39% had some.

This CDR3 contains 15 residues. Germline V gene data show CDR1 as SGDLS and CDR2 as YYNGEE. Losses at the gene ends were 2 bases for V and 4 bases for J; bases not matched to a gene: 8. Individuals having autoimmune disease history or systemic immunosuppression were not enrolled. Blood samples were obtained at baseline, cycle 4 day 1, and cycle 7 day 1. Sequencing was performed with immunoSEQ multiplex PCR; in TCRdb, only in-frame clones are kept and a portion is missing. The top ten hold 30% to 40% of the sample, which has 7,000 or so clones, approximately 80% seen once. The V gene is TRBV9, the J gene TRBJ2-7; 8 nucleotides line up with TRBD2. The sample here was CD4+ or CD8+ T cells sorted from blood, taken in a trial of the OX40 agonist ivuxolimab. The receptor's source is an adult with an advanced solid tumor such as melanoma, head and neck, liver or kidney cancer. The CDR3 loop reads CASSVGVAGSYEQYF. CDR3 bases: TGTGCCAGCAGCGTGGGGGTAGCGGGGAGTTACGAGCAGTACTTC.